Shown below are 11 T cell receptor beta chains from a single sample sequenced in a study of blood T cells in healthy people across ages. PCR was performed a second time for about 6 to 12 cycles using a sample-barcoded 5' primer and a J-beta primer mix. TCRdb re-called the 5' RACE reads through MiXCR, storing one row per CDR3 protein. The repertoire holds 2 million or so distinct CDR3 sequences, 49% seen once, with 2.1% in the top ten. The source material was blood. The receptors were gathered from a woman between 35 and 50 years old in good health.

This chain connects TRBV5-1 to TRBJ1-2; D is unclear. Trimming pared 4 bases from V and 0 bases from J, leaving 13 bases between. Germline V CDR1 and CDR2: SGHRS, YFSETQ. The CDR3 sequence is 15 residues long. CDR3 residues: CASSPMEPPNYGYTF. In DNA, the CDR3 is TGCGCCAGCAGCCCCATGGAGCCTCCTAACTATGGCTACACCTTC.

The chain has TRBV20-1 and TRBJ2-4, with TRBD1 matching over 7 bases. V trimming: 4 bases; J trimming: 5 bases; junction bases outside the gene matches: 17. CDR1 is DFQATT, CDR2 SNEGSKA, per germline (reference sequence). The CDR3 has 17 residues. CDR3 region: CSATLTGPQPAQNIQYF. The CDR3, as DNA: TGCAGTGCTACATTGACAGGGCCCCAACCTGCCCAAAACATTCAGTACTTC.

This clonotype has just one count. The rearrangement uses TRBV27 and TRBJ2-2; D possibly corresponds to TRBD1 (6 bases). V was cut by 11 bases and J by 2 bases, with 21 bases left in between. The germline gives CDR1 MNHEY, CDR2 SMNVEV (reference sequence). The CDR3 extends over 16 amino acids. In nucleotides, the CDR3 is TGTGCCGGCAAGCTGACCGGGACAATAAACACCGGGGAGCTGTTTTTT. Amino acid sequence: CAGKLTGTINTGELFF.

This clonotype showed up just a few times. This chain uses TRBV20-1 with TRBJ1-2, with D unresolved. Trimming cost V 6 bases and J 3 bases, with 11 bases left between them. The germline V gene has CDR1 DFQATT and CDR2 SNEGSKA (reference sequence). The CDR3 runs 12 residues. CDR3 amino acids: CSAPWGDYGYTF. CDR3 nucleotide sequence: TGCAGTGCCCCGTGGGGAGACTATGGCTACACCTTC.

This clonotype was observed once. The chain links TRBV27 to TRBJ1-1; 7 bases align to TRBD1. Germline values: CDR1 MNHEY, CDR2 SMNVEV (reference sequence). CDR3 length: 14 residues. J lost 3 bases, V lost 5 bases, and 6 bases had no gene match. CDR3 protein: CASSPNRGHTEAFF. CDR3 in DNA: TGTGCCAGCAGTCCCAACAGGGGACACACTGAAGCTTTCTTT.

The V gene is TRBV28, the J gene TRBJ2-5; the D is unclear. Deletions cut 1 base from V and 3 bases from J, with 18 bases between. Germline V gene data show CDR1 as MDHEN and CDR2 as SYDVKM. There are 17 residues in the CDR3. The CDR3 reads CASSLSVVRGPKETQYF. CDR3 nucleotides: TGTGCCAGCAGTTTATCAGTGGTGAGAGGTCCAAAAGAGACCCAGTACTTC.

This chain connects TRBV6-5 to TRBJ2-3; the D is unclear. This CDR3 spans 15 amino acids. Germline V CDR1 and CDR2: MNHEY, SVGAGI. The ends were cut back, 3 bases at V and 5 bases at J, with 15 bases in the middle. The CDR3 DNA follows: TGTGCCAGCAGTTATTCCCCCTTCCATGGAGATACGCAGTATTTT. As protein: CASSYSPFHGDTQYF.

CDR3 nucleotides: TGTGCCAGCAGCTCCCCCCGAGCGTCATTGTCCTACAATGAGCAGTTCTTC. Translating it yields CASSSPRASLSYNEQFF. The rearrangement uses TRBV7-8 and TRBJ2-1, with D unclear. The CDR3 is 17 residues long. The V end was cut by 4 bases, the J end by 1 base, with 17 bases between. CDR1 and CDR2 from the germline V gene are SGHVS and FQNEAQ.

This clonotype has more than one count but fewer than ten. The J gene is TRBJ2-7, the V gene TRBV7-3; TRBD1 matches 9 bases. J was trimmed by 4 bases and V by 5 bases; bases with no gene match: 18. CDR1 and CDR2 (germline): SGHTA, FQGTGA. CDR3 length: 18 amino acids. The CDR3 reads CASSLDRGRLGMDYEQYF. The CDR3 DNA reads TGTGCCAGCAGCCTGGACAGGGGTAGGCTTGGCATGGATTACGAGCAGTACTTC.

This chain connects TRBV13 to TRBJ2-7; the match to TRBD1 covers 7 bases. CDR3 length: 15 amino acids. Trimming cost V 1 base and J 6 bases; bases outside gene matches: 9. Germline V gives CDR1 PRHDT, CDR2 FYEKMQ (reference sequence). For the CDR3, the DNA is TGTGCCAGCAGCTTAGCAATAAGGGGGCTGAGCGAGCAGTACTTC. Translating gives CASSLAIRGLSEQYF.

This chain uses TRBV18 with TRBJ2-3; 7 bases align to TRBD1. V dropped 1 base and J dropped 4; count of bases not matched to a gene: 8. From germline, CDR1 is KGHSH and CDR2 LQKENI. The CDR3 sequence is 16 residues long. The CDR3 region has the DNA TGTGCCAGCTCACCACTTTCACAGGGGAGCCCAGATACGCAGTATTTT. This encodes CASSPLSQGSPDTQYF.